A selection of T cell receptor beta chains follows, all from one sample in a study of shared clonotypes between healthy human individuals. TCRdb's table, derived via immunoSEQ multiplex PCR, lists solely in-frame clones and lacks some. The top ten clones hold 0.3% to 0.4% of a sample with 2.3 million or so clones, 80% to 95% of them seen once. The sample consisted of naive CD4+ T cells from PBMCs. The receptors come from a man aged 18 to 29 in good health. Some clones in this sample may be carry-over from other donors' samples. The CDR3 runs from the conserved cysteine through the conserved F or W. The order of the fields is J gene, V gene, D gene, clone size, CDR3 DNA, CDR3 protein. The D gene is left open where the match is weak. Clone size is shown for a subset of rows, as once, few, many or a class of expanded clone.

J: TRBJ2-5; V: TRBV18; D: NA; size: NA; DNA: TGTGCCAGCTCACCCGGCTCAGGGGCTCAGGAGACCCAGTACTTC; CDR3: CASSPGSGAQETQYF
J: TRBJ2-1; V: TRBV5-1; D: NA; size: NA; DNA: TGCGCCAGCAGCTTGGCAGTAGCGAATGAGCAGTTCTTC; CDR3: CASSLAVANEQFF
J: TRBJ2-5; V: TRBV30; D: TRBD2; size: NA; DNA: TGTGCCTGGAGTGTCGGGACTAGCGGGAGCCAAGAGACCCAGTACTTC; CDR3: CAWSVGTSGSQETQYF
J: TRBJ2-3; V: TRBV7-2; D: NA; size: NA; DNA: TGTGCCAGCAGCTTAGGCAGGGGAGATACGCAGTATTTT; CDR3: CASSLGRGDTQYF
J: TRBJ1-3; V: TRBV27; D: NA; size: NA; DNA: TGTGCCAGCAAGACGGTCAGCTCTGGAAACACCATATATTTT; CDR3: CASKTVSSGNTIYF
J: TRBJ2-7; V: TRBV5-6; D: TRBD1; size: NA; DNA: TGTGCCAGCAGCTTCCGGGACAGGGGGCGTCTGTACTTC; CDR3: CASSFRDRGRLYF
J: TRBJ2-5; V: TRBV6-1; D: TRBD2; size: NA; DNA: TGTGCCAGCAGGTTTTGGGGGGGCCAAGAGACCCAGTACTTC; CDR3: CASRFWGGQETQYF
J: TRBJ1-1; V: TRBV29-1; D: NA; size: once; DNA: TGCACCGCCAGGTCGGGGGGCATGGTGAACACTGAAGCTTTCTTT; CDR3: CTARSGGMVNTEAFF
J: TRBJ2-2; V: TRBV5-6; D: TRBD2; size: NA; DNA: TGTGCCAGCAGCTTGGGACTAGCGGGAGACACCGGGGAGCTGTTTTTT; CDR3: CASSLGLAGDTGELFF
J: TRBJ2-3; V: TRBV27; D: TRBD1; size: NA; DNA: TGTGCCAGCAGGATAACGACAGGGCGGATTGCAGATACGCAGTATTTT; CDR3: CASRITTGRIADTQYF
J: TRBJ1-5; V: TRBV28; D: NA; size: NA; DNA: TGTGCCAGCAGTTACCAGTGGGGGAGTCGCAATCAGCCCCAGCATTTT; CDR3: CASSYQWGSRNQPQHF
J: TRBJ1-3; V: TRBV18; D: TRBD1; size: NA; DNA: TGTGCCAGCTCACCGGGACAGGGGAGCTCTGGAAACACCATATATTTT; CDR3: CASSPGQGSSGNTIYF
J: TRBJ2-7; V: TRBV2; D: NA; size: NA; DNA: TGTGCCAGCATTAAGACCCTTCACGGAGCGTACTACGAGCAGTACTTC; CDR3: CASIKTLHGAYYEQYF
J: TRBJ1-1; V: TRBV6-4; D: NA; size: NA; DNA: TGTGCCAGCAGTGACGAGAGGGGAGCTGAAGCTTTCTTT; CDR3: CASSDERGAEAFF
J: TRBJ2-1; V: TRBV5-4; D: TRBD2; size: once; DNA: TGTGCCAGCAGCTCTGGGACTAGCGGGAGGGCCATCGATGAGCAGTTCTTC; CDR3: CASSSGTSGRAIDEQFF
J: TRBJ1-3; V: TRBV9; D: TRBD1; size: NA; DNA: TGTGCCAGGTTAGCAGGACAGGGGGCGAACACCATATATTTT; CDR3: CARLAGQGANTIYF
J: TRBJ1-2; V: TRBV5-1; D: NA; size: NA; DNA: TGCGCCAGCAGCAGGGAGGGAGGCTATGGCTACACCTTC; CDR3: CASSREGGYGYTF
J: TRBJ2-6; V: TRBV10-3; D: TRBD1; size: NA; DNA: TGTGCCATCAGTGATAACCTGGGACAGGGGATTTCTGGGGCCAACGTCCTGACTTTC; CDR3: CAISDNLGQGISGANVLTF
J: TRBJ2-5; V: TRBV18; D: TRBD1; size: NA; DNA: TGTGCCAGCTCACCAGGACAGGGAGGCCAAGAGACCCAGTACTTC; CDR3: CASSPGQGGQETQYF
J: TRBJ1-2; V: TRBV6-5; D: NA; size: NA; DNA: TGTGCCAGCAGTTCCGGGCCTGGCTACACCTTC; CDR3: CASSSGPGYTF
J: TRBJ2-7; V: TRBV19; D: NA; size: NA; DNA: TGTGCCAGTAGTATGCGAAATTCGGGGACATTGAAATACGAGCAGTACTTC; CDR3: CASSMRNSGTLKYEQYF
J: TRBJ1-4; V: TRBV7-2; D: TRBD1; size: NA; DNA: TGTGCCAGCAGCTCACAGGGGGGGAACGAAAAACTGTTTTTT; CDR3: CASSSQGGNEKLFF
J: TRBJ2-4; V: TRBV6-5; D: NA; size: NA; DNA: TGTGCCAGCAGTTCCTCGACGGTAGCCAAAAACATTCAGTACTTC; CDR3: CASSSSTVAKNIQYF
J: TRBJ2-7; V: TRBV9; D: TRBD2; size: NA; DNA: TGTGCCAGCAGCGTAGTGACTAGCGGGATGGACGAGCAGTACTTC; CDR3: CASSVVTSGMDEQYF
J: TRBJ1-2; V: TRBV29-1; D: NA; size: NA; DNA: TGCAGCGTTGTGGCAGACTATGGCTACACCTTC; CDR3: CSVVADYGYTF
J: TRBJ2-1; V: TRBV4-1; D: NA; size: NA; DNA: TGCGCCAGCAGCCAAGATGGGAGCAGGGGAGAAAATGAGCAGTTCTTC; CDR3: CASSQDGSRGENEQFF
J: TRBJ2-1; V: TRBV7-2; D: NA; size: NA; DNA: TGTGCCAGCAGCCTCACCTGGGTAGTCAATGAGCAGTTCTTC; CDR3: CASSLTWVVNEQFF
J: TRBJ2-4; V: TRBV30; D: NA; size: NA; DNA: TGTGCCTGGAGGTTGGGGCTACCCAAAAACATTCAGTACTTC; CDR3: CAWRLGLPKNIQYF
J: TRBJ2-7; V: TRBV4-2; D: TRBD2; size: NA; DNA: TGTGCCAGCAGCCGGGGGGGCGGCGGGAGGGCCCCAGAGCAGTACTTC; CDR3: CASSRGGGGRAPEQYF
J: TRBJ2-7; V: TRBV6-5; D: TRBD1; size: NA; DNA: TGTGCCAGCAGAGAGACAGGGCACGGCGAGCAGTACTTC; CDR3: CASRETGHGEQYF
J: TRBJ2-7; V: TRBV19; D: TRBD1; size: once; DNA: TGTGCCAGTAGCCGAGGGACAGGGGGCAAATACGAGCAGTACTTC; CDR3: CASSRGTGGKYEQYF
J: TRBJ1-2; V: TRBV30; D: NA; size: NA; DNA: TGTGCCTGGAGTGTAGCGGTTGGTTATGGCTACACCTTC; CDR3: CAWSVAVGYGYTF
J: TRBJ2-3; V: TRBV18; D: TRBD2; size: once; DNA: TGTGCCAGCTCACCAAATGGGCTAGCGGGAGAATTAGATACGCAGTATTTT; CDR3: CASSPNGLAGELDTQYF
J: TRBJ2-4; V: TRBV7-2; D: TRBD1; size: NA; DNA: TGTGCCAGCAGCTTACACAGGGGCGTGGACATTCAGTACTTC; CDR3: CASSLHRGVDIQYF
J: TRBJ2-7; V: TRBV7-2; D: NA; size: NA; DNA: TGTGCCAGCAGCTTAGGGGGAAGGTCCTACGAGCAGTACTTC; CDR3: CASSLGGRSYEQYF
J: TRBJ1-1; V: TRBV7-9; D: NA; size: NA; DNA: TGTGCCAGCAGCCTACAGGGAAGCACTGAAGCTTTCTTT; CDR3: CASSLQGSTEAFF
J: TRBJ2-5; V: TRBV6-1; D: TRBD1; size: NA; DNA: TGTGCCAGCAGTGAGGACAGGGGTAGTGTGGAGACCCAGTACTTC; CDR3: CASSEDRGSVETQYF
J: TRBJ2-5; V: TRBV7-9; D: TRBD2; size: NA; DNA: TGTGCCAGCAGCCCCGAGGGACGAGGGACTAGCGGGGCCCAAGAGACCCAGTACTTC; CDR3: CASSPEGRGTSGAQETQYF
J: TRBJ1-2; V: TRBV5-4; D: NA; size: once; DNA: TGTGCCAGCAGTAGACAGACAGACTATGGCTACACCTTC; CDR3: CASSRQTDYGYTF
J: TRBJ2-3; V: TRBV5-1; D: TRBD2; size: NA; DNA: TGCGCCAGCAGCTTCTCCGGGACTAGCGGGACGTACTACACAGATACGCAGTATTTT; CDR3: CASSFSGTSGTYYTDTQYF
J: TRBJ2-5; V: TRBV2; D: TRBD1; size: NA; DNA: TGTGCCAGCAGTGGACAGGGGAGGGAGACCCAGTACTTC; CDR3: CASSGQGRETQYF
J: TRBJ2-5; V: TRBV30; D: TRBD2; size: NA; DNA: TGTGCCTGGAGGGGGGGAGGAAGCGGGAGGGCCTATGGGGAGACCCAGTACTTC; CDR3: CAWRGGGSGRAYGETQYF
J: TRBJ2-1; V: TRBV10-3; D: NA; size: NA; DNA: TGTGCCATTCTGGGCCGGCTTGGCGATGAGCAGTTCTTC; CDR3: CAILGRLGDEQFF
J: TRBJ1-5; V: TRBV5-1; D: NA; size: few; DNA: TGCGCCAGCAGCTTGGCTGGTGATCAGCCCCAGCATTTT; CDR3: CASSLAGDQPQHF
J: TRBJ1-2; V: TRBV28; D: TRBD1; size: NA; DNA: TGTGCCAGCAGTTCCACCCGACAGGGGGCTGGGGGCTACACCTTC; CDR3: CASSSTRQGAGGYTF
J: TRBJ2-3; V: TRBV7-2; D: NA; size: NA; DNA: TGTGCCAGCAGCTCCGAGGTCTCAGATACGCAGTATTTT; CDR3: CASSSEVSDTQYF
J: TRBJ2-7; V: TRBV7-2; D: NA; size: NA; DNA: TGTGCCAGCACCATGGATGGCAAGACCTACGAGCAGTACTTC; CDR3: CASTMDGKTYEQYF